This T cell receptor (beta chain) was obtained from a study of Graves' ophthalmopathy and Graves' hyperthyroidism. Overall study findings and caveats: Blood was where most expanded thyroid clonotypes above 0.001 frequency also turned up.

In the case of this clonotype: Its matching antigen is unknown.

Amplification targeted the TCR beta CDR3 regions, with RNA transcripts as the source material. An initial RT-PCR round employing HTBI primers preceded a second-round multiplex PCR. MiXCR was run by TCRdb on the multiplex PCR reads, yielding one entry per CDR3 protein. Of a few hundred thousand distinct CDR3 sequences in the sample, 15% were seen once. Trimming removed 1 base at V and 0 bases at J, with 10 bases between. CDR1 ENHRY and CDR2 SYGVKD come from the germline V gene. The CDR3 contains 16 residues. Thyroid ultrasound, orbital computed tomography, TRAb, serum thyroxine and clinical symptoms formed the basis of diagnosis.

The sequence was obtained from a woman under 30 with stable Graves' hyperthyroidism. J is TRBJ2-4 and V is TRBV10-3; D may correspond to TRBD1 or TRBD2 (5 bases each). What was sequenced was peripheral blood. CDR3 coding DNA: TGTGCCATCAGTGAGTTGGGACCGGTAGCCAAAAACATTCAGTACTTC. Its translation: CAISELGPVAKNIQYF.